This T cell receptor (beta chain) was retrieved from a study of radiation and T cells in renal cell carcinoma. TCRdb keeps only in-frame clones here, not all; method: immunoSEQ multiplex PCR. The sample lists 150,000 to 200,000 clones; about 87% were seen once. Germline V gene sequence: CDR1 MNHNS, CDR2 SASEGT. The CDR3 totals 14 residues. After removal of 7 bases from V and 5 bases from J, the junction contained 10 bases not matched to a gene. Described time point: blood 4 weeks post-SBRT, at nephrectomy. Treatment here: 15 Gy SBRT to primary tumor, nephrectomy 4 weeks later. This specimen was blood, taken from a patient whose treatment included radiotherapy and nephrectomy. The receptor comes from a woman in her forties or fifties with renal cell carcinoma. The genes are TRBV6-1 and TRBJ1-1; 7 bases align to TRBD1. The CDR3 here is CASKTQGDGTEAFF. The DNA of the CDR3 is TGTGCCAGCAAGACCCAGGGGGATGGGACTGAAGCTTTCTTT.